This T cell receptor (beta chain) was documented in a study of blood T cell repertoires in COVID-19. The wider study: Some COVID-19 samples were acute and others convalescent; all came from the United States, Italy and Spain. PBMCs, B-cell-depleted T cells, or T cells provided the cDNA or gDNA that made up the material.

Study processing details: Estimation of nucleated cell counts relied on the amplification of reference gene primers. The method was immunoSEQ multiplex PCR; TCRdb's version includes in-frame clones alone and lacks a portion of them. The DNA gave D and trimming, while V, J and clone size come from that table. The profile shows 390,000 or so clones, more than 75% of them singletons. Patients of the Seattle cohort, enrolled during active infection, were followed longitudinally. Per the germline V gene, CDR1 is MNHEY and CDR2 is SVGAGI. This CDR3 is 15 amino acids long. After removal of 0 bases from V and 8 bases from J, the junction contained 8 bases not matched to a gene.

V is TRBV6-5 and J is TRBJ1-2, with 8 nucleotides matching TRBD1. The sequenced sample consisted of peripheral blood. The receptor was isolated from a woman aged 30 to 39 with COVID-19, enrolled during active disease. The CDR3 nucleotides are TGTGCCAGCAGTTACTCCCAGGGACAGGTTGGGGGCTACACCTTC. Encoded protein: CASSYSQGQVGGYTF.